Sequencing of this TCR beta chain was carried out in a study of CD8 T cells in ankylosing spondylitis. Study-wide results and limits: A motif of under 10 highly homologous TCR beta variants was seen as apparently characteristic of ankylosing spondylitis blood. Reportedly, significant enrichment of disease-linked clones occurred in matched ankylosing spondylitis synovial fluid.

This clonotype was counted only a few times. Its antigen is not known. Quantitative barcoded 5'-RACE was used to prepare TCR beta libraries. TCRdb reprocessed the 5' RACE reads via MiXCR and lists one record per CDR3 protein. The data contain 25,000 to 30,000 distinct CDR3 sequences, about 5.3% of them singletons. From germline, CDR1 is SGDLS and CDR2 YYNGEE. V dropped 4 bases and J dropped 6 bases, with 20 bases sitting between them. The CDR3 has 16 residues. This sequence originates from a female donor with ankylosing spondylitis or in good health (not recorded which). The chain joins TRBV9 to TRBJ2-1, with D possibly matching TRBD2 (6 bases). Material: blood, either unsorted or a sorted T cell fraction (not recorded which). CDR3 region: CASSPPGTPRVNEQFF. CDR3 sequence (DNA): TGTGCCAGCAGCCCACCCGGGACTCCCCGCGTCAATGAGCAGTTCTTC.